These T cell receptor beta chains were read from a single sample in a study of T cell repertoires in cytomegalovirus infection. These TCRs are of unknown antigen specificity. TCRdb ran MiXCR on the reads and lists one entry per CDR3 protein. The sample shows approximately 390,000 distinct CDR3 sequences, about 32% of them seen only once. The sequences come from cultured PBMCs, collected from culture after CMV antigen stimulation. The source is a human donor in good health (CMV status not recorded). Some clones in this sample may be carry-over from other donors' samples. CDR3s leave out the opening cysteine and the closing phenylalanine or tryptophan.

J,V,CDR3
TRBJ2-5,TRBV7-6,ASSLGVAEQETQY
TRBJ2-3,TRBV6-6,ASSRLDRGGTDTQY
TRBJ2-3,TRBV25-1,ASTNPADTQY
TRBJ2-7,TRBV6-1,ASSIGSYEQY
TRBJ2-1,TRBV20-1,SAHLITSVSYNEQF
TRBJ1-1,TRBV6-5,ASSSNSMNTEAF
TRBJ2-2,TRBV7-2,ASSPVPRGELF
TRBJ2-3,TRBV19,ASRQSMGTQY
TRBJ1-2,TRBV11-2,ASSLGILSSNYGYT
TRBJ2-7,TRBV7-9,ASSLVSFRYEQY
TRBJ2-1,TRBV20-1,SAITGFSYNEQF
TRBJ2-6,TRBV27,ASTFTTLSSGANVLT
TRBJ2-1,TRBV6-2/TRBV6-3,ASSYRSGVGNEQF
TRBJ1-2,TRBV7-9,ASSLGGGGR
TRBJ2-1,TRBV6-5,ASASRTEQF
TRBJ2-1,TRBV7-2,ASSPNSGTYNEQF
TRBJ1-1,TRBV5-1,ASTQTQGYTEAF
TRBJ2-7,TRBV29-1,SAGTGTSYEQY
TRBJ2-1,TRBV20-1,SARDRWQF
TRBJ2-4,TRBV6-2/TRBV6-3,ASSYRRDTKNIQY